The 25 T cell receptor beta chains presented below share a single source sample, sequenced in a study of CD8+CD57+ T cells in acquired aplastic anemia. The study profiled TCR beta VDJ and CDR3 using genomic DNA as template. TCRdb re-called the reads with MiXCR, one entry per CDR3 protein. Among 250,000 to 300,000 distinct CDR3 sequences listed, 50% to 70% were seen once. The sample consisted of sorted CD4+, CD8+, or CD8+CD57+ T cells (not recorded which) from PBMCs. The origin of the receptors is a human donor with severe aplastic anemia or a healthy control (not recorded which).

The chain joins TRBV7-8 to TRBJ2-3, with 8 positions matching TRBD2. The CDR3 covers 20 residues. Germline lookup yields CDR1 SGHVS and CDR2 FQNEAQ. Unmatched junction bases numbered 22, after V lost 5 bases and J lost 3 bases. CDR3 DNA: TGTGCCAGCAGCCAAGAACGGGGCGGGGGGCGATTTCTAGCAACAGATACGCAGTATTTT. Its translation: CASSQERGGGRFLATDTQYF.

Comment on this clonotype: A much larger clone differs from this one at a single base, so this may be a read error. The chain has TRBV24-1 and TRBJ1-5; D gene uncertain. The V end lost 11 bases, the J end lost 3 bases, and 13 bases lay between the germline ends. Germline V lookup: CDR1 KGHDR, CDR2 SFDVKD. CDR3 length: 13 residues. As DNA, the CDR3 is TGTGCCAGCGGCCAGCGAATCAATCAGCCCCAGCATTTT. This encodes CASGQRINQPQHF.

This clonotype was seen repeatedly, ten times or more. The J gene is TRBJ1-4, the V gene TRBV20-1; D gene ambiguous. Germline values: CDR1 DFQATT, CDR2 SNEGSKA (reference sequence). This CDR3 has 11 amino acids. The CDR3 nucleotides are TGCAGCGCTGCAACTAATGAAAAACTGTTTTTT. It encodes CSAATNEKLFF.

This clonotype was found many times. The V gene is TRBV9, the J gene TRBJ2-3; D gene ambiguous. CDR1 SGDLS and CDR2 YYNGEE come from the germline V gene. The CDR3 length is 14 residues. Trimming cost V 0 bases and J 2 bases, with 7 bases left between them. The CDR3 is CASSVVAYTDTQYF. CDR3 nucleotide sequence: TGTGCCAGCAGCGTAGTGGCGTACACAGATACGCAGTATTTT.

CDR3 coding DNA: TGTGCCAGCAGCTTAGGCCCCAGCACAGATACGCAGTATTTT. Amino acid sequence: CASSLGPSTDTQYF. The genes are TRBV7-9 and TRBJ2-3; D gene ambiguous. This CDR3 is built from 14 residues. Germline V gene lookup returns CDR1 SEHNR and CDR2 FQNEAQ (reference sequence). V lost 1 base to trimming and J lost 0 bases, with 5 bases between them.

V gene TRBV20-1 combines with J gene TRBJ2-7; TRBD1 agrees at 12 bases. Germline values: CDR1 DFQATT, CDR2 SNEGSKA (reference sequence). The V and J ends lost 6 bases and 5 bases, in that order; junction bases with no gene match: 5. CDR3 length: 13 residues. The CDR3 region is CSAGTGGIDEQYF. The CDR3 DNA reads TGCAGTGCCGGGACAGGGGGCATCGACGAGCAGTACTTC.

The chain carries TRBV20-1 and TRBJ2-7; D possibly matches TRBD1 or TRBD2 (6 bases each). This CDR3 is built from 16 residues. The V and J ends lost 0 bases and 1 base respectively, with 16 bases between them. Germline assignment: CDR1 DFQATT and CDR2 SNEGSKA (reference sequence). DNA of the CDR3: TGCAGTGCTAGAGACCCCGAAGGGGGGAAATCCTACGAGCAGTACTTC. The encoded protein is CSARDPEGGKSYEQYF.

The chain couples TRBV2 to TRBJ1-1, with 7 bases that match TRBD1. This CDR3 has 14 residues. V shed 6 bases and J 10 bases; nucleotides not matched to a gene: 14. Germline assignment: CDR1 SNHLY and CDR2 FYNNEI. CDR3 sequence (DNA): TGTGCCAGCAGGGGAGTTTCCCTGGCAGGGGGAGCTTTCTTT. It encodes CASRGVSLAGGAFF.

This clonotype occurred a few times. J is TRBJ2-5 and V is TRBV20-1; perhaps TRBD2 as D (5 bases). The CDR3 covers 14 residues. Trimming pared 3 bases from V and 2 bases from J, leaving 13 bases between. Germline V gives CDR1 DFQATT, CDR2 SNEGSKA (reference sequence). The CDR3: CSASAGLLQETQYF. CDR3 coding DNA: TGCAGTGCTAGTGCCGGACTTCTTCAAGAGACCCAGTACTTC.

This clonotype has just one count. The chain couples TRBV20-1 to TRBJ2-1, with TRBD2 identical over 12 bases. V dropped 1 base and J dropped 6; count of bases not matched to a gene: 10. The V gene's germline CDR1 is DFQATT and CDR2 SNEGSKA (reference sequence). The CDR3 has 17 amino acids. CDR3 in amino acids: CSARGLAGGRSINEQFF. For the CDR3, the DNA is TGCAGTGCTAGAGGCCTAGCGGGGGGGCGATCTATCAATGAGCAGTTCTTC.

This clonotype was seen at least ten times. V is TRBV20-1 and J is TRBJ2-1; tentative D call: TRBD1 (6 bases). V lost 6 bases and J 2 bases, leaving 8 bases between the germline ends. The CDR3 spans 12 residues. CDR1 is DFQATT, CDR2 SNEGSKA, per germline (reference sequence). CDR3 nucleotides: TGCAGTGCCACAGGGACCTACAATGAGCAGTTCTTC. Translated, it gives CSATGTYNEQFF.

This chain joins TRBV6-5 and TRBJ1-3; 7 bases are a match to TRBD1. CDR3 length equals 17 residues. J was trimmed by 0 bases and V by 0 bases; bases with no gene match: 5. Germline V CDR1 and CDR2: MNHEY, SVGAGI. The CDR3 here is CASSYSGQLRSGNTIYF. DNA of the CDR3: TGTGCCAGCAGTTACTCGGGACAGCTCCGCTCTGGAAACACCATATATTTT.

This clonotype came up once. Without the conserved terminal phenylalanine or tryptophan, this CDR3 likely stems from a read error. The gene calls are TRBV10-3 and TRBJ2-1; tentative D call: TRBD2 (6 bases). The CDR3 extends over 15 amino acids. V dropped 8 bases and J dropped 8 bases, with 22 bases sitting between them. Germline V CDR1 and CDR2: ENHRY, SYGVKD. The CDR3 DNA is TGTGCCATCCCCAAAGTGGGTAGCGGAAGGGATGAGCAGTTCTTA. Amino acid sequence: CAIPKVGSGRDEQFL.

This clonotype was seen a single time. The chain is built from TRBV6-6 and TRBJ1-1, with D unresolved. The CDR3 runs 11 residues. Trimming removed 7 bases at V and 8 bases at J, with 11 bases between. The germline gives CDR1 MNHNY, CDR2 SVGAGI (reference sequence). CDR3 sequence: CASKKRTEAFF. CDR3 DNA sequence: TGTGCCAGCAAAAAAAGGACGGAAGCTTTCTTT.

Here the CDR3 reads CASSQGAVHYGYTF. The CDR3 nucleotides read TGTGCCAGCAGCCAAGGGGCAGTACACTATGGCTACACCTTC. The chain recombines TRBV14 with TRBJ1-2; D not resolved. The CDR3 totals 14 residues. The V end lost 1 base, the J end lost 3 bases, and 9 bases lay between the germline ends. Germline assignment: CDR1 SGHDN and CDR2 FVKESK.

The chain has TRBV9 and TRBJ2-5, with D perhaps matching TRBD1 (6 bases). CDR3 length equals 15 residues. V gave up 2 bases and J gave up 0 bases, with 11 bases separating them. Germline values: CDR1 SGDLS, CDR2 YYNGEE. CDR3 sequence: CASSVRQAHQETQYF. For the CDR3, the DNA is TGTGCCAGCAGCGTTAGACAGGCCCACCAAGAGACCCAGTACTTC.

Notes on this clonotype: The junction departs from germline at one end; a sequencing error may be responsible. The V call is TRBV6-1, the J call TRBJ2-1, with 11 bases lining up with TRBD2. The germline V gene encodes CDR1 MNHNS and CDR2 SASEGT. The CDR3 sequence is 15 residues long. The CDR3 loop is CASREDLAGGNEQFF. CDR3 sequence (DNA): TGTGCCAGCAGAGAAGACTTAGCGGGAGGGAATGAGCAGTTCTTC.

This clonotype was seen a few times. The CDR3 sequence: CASSTRGAQFF. The CDR3 nucleotides read TGTGCCAGCAGTACCCGGGGGGCCCAGTTCTTC. The chain has TRBV7-9 and TRBJ2-1, with D tentatively TRBD2 (7 bases). In germline, CDR1 is SEHNR, CDR2 FQNEAQ (reference sequence). The length of the CDR3 is 11 residues. V lost 6 bases, J lost 13 bases, and 13 bases lay in between.

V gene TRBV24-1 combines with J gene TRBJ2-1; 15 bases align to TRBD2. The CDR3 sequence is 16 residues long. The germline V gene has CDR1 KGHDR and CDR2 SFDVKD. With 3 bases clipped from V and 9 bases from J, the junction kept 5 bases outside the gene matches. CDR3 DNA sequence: TGTGCCACCAGTGATCCCGGACTAGCGGGAGGGGTTGAGCAGTTCTTC. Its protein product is CATSDPGLAGGVEQFF.

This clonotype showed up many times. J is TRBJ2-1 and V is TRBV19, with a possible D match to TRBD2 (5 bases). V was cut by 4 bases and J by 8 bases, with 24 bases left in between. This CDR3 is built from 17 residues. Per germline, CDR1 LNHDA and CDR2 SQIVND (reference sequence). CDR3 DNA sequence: TGTGCCAGTAGTAAGGGCAGGACGATATCTTTGGGAGATGAGCAGTTCTTC. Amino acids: CASSKGRTISLGDEQFF. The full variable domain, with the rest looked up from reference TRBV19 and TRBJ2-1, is DGGITQSPKYLFRKEGQNVTLSCEQNLNHDAMYWYRQDPGQGLRLIYYSQIVNDFQKGDIAEGYSVSREKKESFPLTVTSAQKNPTAFYLCASSKGRTISLGDEQFFGPGTRLTVL.

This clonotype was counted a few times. CDR3 DNA sequence: TGCGCCAGCAGCTTGGCTTGGACGACGGATGAGCAGTTCTTC. This gives the protein CASSLAWTTDEQFF. J is TRBJ2-1 and V is TRBV5-1, with D hard to call. V lost 0 bases and J lost 8, with 12 bases in between. Germline loops: CDR1 SGHRS, CDR2 YFSETQ. The CDR3 extends over 14 amino acids.

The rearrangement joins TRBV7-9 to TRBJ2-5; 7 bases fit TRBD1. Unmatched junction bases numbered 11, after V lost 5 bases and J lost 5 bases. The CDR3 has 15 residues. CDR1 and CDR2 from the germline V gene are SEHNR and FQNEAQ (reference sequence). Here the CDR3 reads CASSTQRQGVETQYF. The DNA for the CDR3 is TGTGCCAGCAGCACACAAAGACAGGGTGTGGAGACCCAGTACTTC.

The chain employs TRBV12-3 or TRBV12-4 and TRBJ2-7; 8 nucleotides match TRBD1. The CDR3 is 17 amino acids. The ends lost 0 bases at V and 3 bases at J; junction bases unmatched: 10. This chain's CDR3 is CASSLAPGQGSYYEQYF. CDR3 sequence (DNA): TGTGCCAGCAGTTTAGCCCCCGGACAGGGTTCTTACTACGAGCAGTACTTC.

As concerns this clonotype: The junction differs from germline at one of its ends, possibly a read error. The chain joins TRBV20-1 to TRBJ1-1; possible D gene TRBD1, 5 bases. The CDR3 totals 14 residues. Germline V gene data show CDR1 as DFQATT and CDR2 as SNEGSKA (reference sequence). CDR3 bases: TGCAGTGCGAGAGAGGGGACGTGGAACACTGAAGCTTTCTTT. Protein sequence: CSAREGTWNTEAFF.

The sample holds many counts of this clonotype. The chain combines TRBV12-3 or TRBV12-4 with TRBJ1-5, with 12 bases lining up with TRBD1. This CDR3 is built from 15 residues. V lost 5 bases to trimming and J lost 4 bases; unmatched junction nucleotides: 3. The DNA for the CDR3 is TGTGCCAGCAGTGGGGGACAGGGGGCGAATCAGCCCCAGCATTTT. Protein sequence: CASSGGQGANQPQHF.